This T cell receptor beta chain was profiled in a study of shared clonotypes between healthy human individuals. Notes on this clone: Its specificity is unknown.

Original data processing: With immunoSEQ giving junction-only sequences and no quality scores, filtering differed. TCRdb's copy holds only in-frame clones and misses some; the assay was immunoSEQ multiplex PCR. V, J and clone size derive from that table, while D and trimming were established from the DNA sequence. The data contain roughly 2.6 million clones, about 92% of them singletons. General study findings and limits: Researchers found naive subsets generally carried larger estimated richness than memory subsets. Some naive CD4 clonotypes, around 5%, turned up in common across several donors.

The germline V gene encodes CDR1 SGHVS and CDR2 FQNEAQ. V gave up 4 bases and J gave up 1 base, with 8 bases separating them. The length of the CDR3 is 13 residues. Specimen: naive CD4+ T cells sorted from blood. Subset denoted: CD45RA+ positively selected. The sequence derives from a man younger than 35 in good health. The chain is built from TRBV7-8 and TRBJ2-7; D is ambiguous. The CDR3, as DNA: TGTGCCAGCAGCTCGCAAGGGTCCTACGAGCAGTACTTC. It is translated as CASSSQGSYEQYF.